These T cell receptor beta chains were read from a single sample in a study of cytomegalovirus exposure and HLA in healthy donors. Assay used: immunoSEQ multiplex PCR; TCRdb lists only in-frame clones, some missing. The sample holds some 100,000 clones, 70% to 85% seen once. Sequenced sample: PBMCs. Receptors were obtained from a man aged 50 to 60 in good health and CMV-seropositive. Both conserved end residues are part of each CDR3. A D gene is named only where the DNA matches it firmly. Some rows have no size entry. The others give once, few or many, or a class for an expanded clone.

>15|TRBV27|-|TRBJ1-3|-
TGTGCCAGCAGTTTAAATGCAGGGGTCGGAAACACCATATATTTT
CASSLNAGVGNTIYF
>13|TRBV6-6|-|TRBJ1-3|once
TGTGCCAGCATTTTTCAGTCTGGAAACACCATATATTTT
CASIFQSGNTIYF
>14|TRBV5-5|-|TRBJ2-7|-
TGTGCCAGCCGAACCCATCTACAGGGTCGCGAGCAGTACTTC
CASRTHLQGREQYF
>16|TRBV5-1|-|TRBJ1-4|few
TGCGCCAGCAGCTTGGTGTCGGCGTCGGGTAATGAAAAACTGTTTTTT
CASSLVSASGNEKLFF
>15|TRBV27|TRBD2|TRBJ2-7|-
TGTGCCAGCAGTTCGAGCGGGGACGGCCCCTACGAGCAGTACTTC
CASSSSGDGPYEQYF
>18|TRBV14|TRBD2|TRBJ2-3|few
TGTGCCAGCAGCCAACAGCGGTATAGCGGGGGGGCCGTAGATACGCAGTATTTT
CASSQQRYSGGAVDTQYF
>14|TRBV11-2|TRBD2|TRBJ2-5|once
TGTGCCAGCAGCTTAGGCGGGAGCTGGGAGACCCAGTACTTC
CASSLGGSWETQYF
>13|TRBV5-4|-|TRBJ2-7|once
TGTGCCAGCAGCTCGGGAGTCGAGGACGAGCAGTACTTC
CASSSGVEDEQYF
>14|TRBV5-1|-|TRBJ1-1|-
TGCGCCAGCAGCTCGCAGGGTTTAATAACTGAAGCTTTCTTT
CASSSQGLITEAFF
>16|TRBV18|-|TRBJ2-3|-
TGTGCCAGCTCACCTAGATTGGCGGGAAACACAGATACGCAGTATTTT
CASSPRLAGNTDTQYF
>11|TRBV6-5|-|TRBJ2-7|-
TGTGCCAGCAGTTCAGGGTTCGAGCAGTACTTC
CASSSGFEQYF
>13|TRBV27|-|TRBJ1-5|few
TGTGCCAGCAGCTCACGGGGCAATCAGCCCCAGCATTTT
CASSSRGNQPQHF
>16|TRBV4-1|-|TRBJ2-5|-
TGCGCCAGCAGCCCCCCGTTCAGGGGCGCCCAAGAGACCCAGTACTTC
CASSPPFRGAQETQYF
>15|TRBV30|-|TRBJ1-6|-
TGTGCCTGGAGTGTAAACAGGCCTCTTGGAGGGCCCCTCCACTTT
CAWSVNRPLGGPLHF
>12|TRBV6-5|-|TRBJ2-3|-
TGTGCCAGCAGTTCGTCCACAGATACGCAGTATTTT
CASSSSTDTQYF
>13|TRBV10-2|TRBD2|TRBJ2-5|-
TGCGCCAGCGGGACCGGGGGGGGAGAGACCCAGTACTTC
CASGTGGGETQYF
>17|TRBV18|TRBD1|TRBJ1-6|-
TGTGCCAGCTCACCGGGGAGACAGGGGTCTGCTGATTCACCCCTCCACTTT
CASSPGRQGSADSPLHF
>15|TRBV2|TRBD2|TRBJ2-2|-
TGTGCCAGCAGTGGTTATGCGGGGGGGACCGGGGAGCTGTTTTTT
CASSGYAGGTGELFF
>17|TRBV15|-|TRBJ2-6|-
TGTGCCACCAGCAGAGATCGCGGGGAGTCTGGGGCCAACGTCCTGACTTTC
CATSRDRGESGANVLTF
>14|TRBV6-4|-|TRBJ2-3|-
TGTGCCAGCAGTGCCGGTCTAGGAACAGATACGCAGTATTTT
CASSAGLGTDTQYF
>15|TRBV28|TRBD1|TRBJ2-7|-
TGTGCCAGCAGGTCACCGGGACAGACAGTCTACGAGCAGTACTTC
CASRSPGQTVYEQYF
>13|TRBV2|-|TRBJ2-2|-
TGTGCCAGCAGCGCATCGAGGGTCGGGGAGCTGTTTTTT
CASSASRVGELFF
>10|TRBV2|-|TRBJ2-5|-
TGTGCCATCCGGGGTGAGACCCAGTACTTC
CAIRGETQYF
>16|TRBV5-4|TRBD1|TRBJ2-7|-
TGTGCCAGCAGCTTGGCGACAGGGGTTGTTTCCTACGAGCAGTACTTC
CASSLATGVVSYEQYF
>12|TRBV18|-|TRBJ2-7|-
TGTGCCAGCTCTCCAGACAGCTACGAGCAGTACTTC
CASSPDSYEQYF
>15|TRBV18|-|TRBJ1-6|-
TGTGCCAGCTCGGCTGGCACAGGCCTCGGTTCACCCCTCCACTTT
CASSAGTGLGSPLHF
>16|TRBV4-2|TRBD1|TRBJ1-3|-
TGTGCCAGCAGCCAAGAGGGACAGCCCACTGGAAACACCATATATTTT
CASSQEGQPTGNTIYF
>15|TRBV10-1|TRBD1|TRBJ2-7|-
TGCGCCAGCAGTGAGGGGGTACAGGGGGGCCACGAGCAGTACTTC
CASSEGVQGGHEQYF
>14|TRBV5-1|TRBD1|TRBJ2-7|-
TGCGCCAGCAGCTTGGGGGGACAGTTGGACGAGCAGTACTTC
CASSLGGQLDEQYF
>15|TRBV6-1|-|TRBJ1-4|-
TGTGCCAGCAGTGATGGAACACCCGGCGGTGAAAAACTGTTTTTT
CASSDGTPGGEKLFF
>15|TRBV5-3|-|TRBJ1-1|-
TGTGCCAGAACCATGTGTCGGGGGAGCGGCACTGAAGCTTTCTTT
CARTMCRGSGTEAFF
>13|TRBV5-1|-|TRBJ2-1|-
TGCGCCAGCAGCTTGGATCTTTACAATGAGCAGTTCTTC
CASSLDLYNEQFF
>13|TRBV19|-|TRBJ2-7|-
TGTGCCAGTAGTATAAGTCAAACATACGAGCAGTACTTC
CASSISQTYEQYF
>14|TRBV27|TRBD1|TRBJ2-3|-
TGTGCCAGCAGTCGGGACAGGGGCACAGATACGCAGTATTTT
CASSRDRGTDTQYF
>17|TRBV5-4|TRBD2|TRBJ2-1|-
TGTGCCAGCAGCGCAGGAGAAGGACTAGGGGCTTACAATGAGCAGTTCTTC
CASSAGEGLGAYNEQFF
>16|TRBV2|TRBD1|TRBJ1-1|-
TGTGCCAGCAGTGAGACAAGGGACAGGGGTAACACTGAAGCTTTCTTT
CASSETRDRGNTEAFF
>15|TRBV19|TRBD2|TRBJ2-2|-
TGTGCCAGTAGTCCCCCCGGACTAGTGGCCGGGGAGCTGTTTTTT
CASSPPGLVAGELFF
>14|TRBV14|TRBD1|TRBJ1-1|-
TGTGCCAGCAGTACCTTAACAGGGGGCACTGAAGCTTTCTTT
CASSTLTGGTEAFF
>15|TRBV28|-|TRBJ1-5|once
TGTGCCAGCAGTTTGGTCCAGGGGAACAATCAGCCCCAGCATTTT
CASSLVQGNNQPQHF
>14|TRBV28|-|TRBJ2-7|-
TGTGCCAGCAGTTTACCGACTCCCTCCTACGAGCAGTACTTC
CASSLPTPSYEQYF
>13|TRBV29-1|TRBD1|TRBJ1-1|-
TGCAGCGTAGCGACAGGGGTGGGCACTGAAGCTTTCTTT
CSVATGVGTEAFF
>15|TRBV7-9|TRBD1|TRBJ1-5|-
TGTGCCAGCGACTTAAACAACAGGGGTTATCAGCCCCAGCATTTT
CASDLNNRGYQPQHF
>15|TRBV28|TRBD1|TRBJ1-1|few
TGTGCCAGCAGTGCCCAGGGGGGCGCGAACACTGAAGCTTTCTTT
CASSAQGGANTEAFF
>18|TRBV5-6|TRBD1|TRBJ1-4|-
TGTGCCAGCAGGCCGACCAGACAGGGCATGGGGTCTAATGAAAAACTGTTTTTT
CASRPTRQGMGSNEKLFF
>14|TRBV10-3|TRBD1|TRBJ2-7|-
TGTGCCATCAGTGGACAGGGCGGCCAGGCCGAGCAGTACTTC
CAISGQGGQAEQYF
>13|TRBV9|-|TRBJ1-2|-
TGTGCCAGCAGAGGGAGAGCTAACTATGGCTACACCTTC
CASRGRANYGYTF
>16|TRBV28|-|TRBJ1-5|few
TGTGCCAGCAGTTCTCTGTTGGGGGGGGAAAATGAGCCCCAGCATTTT
CASSSLLGGENEPQHF